These T cell receptor beta chains were read from a single sample in a study of shared clonotypes between healthy human individuals. Sequenced by immunoSEQ multiplex PCR; TCRdb stores in-frame clones only, minus some. The sample has some 1 million clones, under 80% seen once. The sample comprised memory CD4+ T cells sorted from blood. These receptors originate from a man younger than 35 in good health. The CDR3 runs from the conserved cysteine through the conserved F or W. D genes are given only for firm matches. The size field is filled for only some rows; it gives once, few, many or a size class.

J,size,V,D,DNA,CDR3
TRBJ2-6,NA,TRBV7-4,NA,TGTGCCGGCAGCGGAACTTTACCACAAAGTCGGGCCAACGTCCTGACTTTC,CAGSGTLPQSRANVLTF
TRBJ1-1,NA,TRBV25-1,NA,TGTGCCAGCAATACCGGGACCAGACACACTGAAGCTTTCTTT,CASNTGTRHTEAFF
TRBJ2-7,NA,TRBV4-3,TRBD1,TGCGCCAGCAGCCAAGATGAGGGGGACAGGAGGAACTTC,CASSQDEGDRRNF
TRBJ2-7,many,TRBV30,NA,TGTGCCTTAGCCGGGAACTCCTACGAGCAGTACTTC,CALAGNSYEQYF
TRBJ1-5,many,TRBV2,TRBD1,TGTGCCAGCAGGGGGACAGGGGCAAATCAGCCCCAGCATTTT,CASRGTGANQPQHF
TRBJ2-7,NA,TRBV29-1,TRBD1,TGCAGCGTTGGAGCAGGGGGTATGGGCGAGCAGTACTTC,CSVGAGGMGEQYF
TRBJ2-7,NA,TRBV5-1,NA,TGCGCCAGCAGTCCGGACAGTGGGGGCACCTCCTACGAGCAGTACTTC,CASSPDSGGTSYEQYF
TRBJ2-1,NA,TRBV19,TRBD1,TGTGCCAGTTCTCCGGGACAGACTTACAATGAGCAGTTCTTC,CASSPGQTYNEQFF
TRBJ2-7,few,TRBV9,TRBD2,TGTGCCAGCAGCGTAGGTAGCGGGAGGGACGAGCAGTACTTC,CASSVGSGRDEQYF
TRBJ1-1,few,TRBV6-1,TRBD1,TGTGCCAGCAGGTTCCACGGGGGGACAGGCACTGAAGCTTTCTTT,CASRFHGGTGTEAFF
TRBJ1-6,NA,TRBV30,TRBD1,TGTGCCTGGAGTGGCACCGGGACAGGGGATAATTCACCCCTCCACTTT,CAWSGTGTGDNSPLHF
TRBJ2-1,NA,TRBV6-6,NA,TGTGCCAGCACTGGTACTAGCTCCTACAATGAGCAGTTCTTC,CASTGTSSYNEQFF
TRBJ1-4,NA,TRBV6-1,NA,TGTGCCAGCAAGTCGTCCAGGGATGAAAAACTGTTTTTT,CASKSSRDEKLFF
TRBJ2-2,NA,TRBV28,TRBD2,TGTGCCAGCAGTCTTGGACTAGCGGGGTCGCTGTTTTTT,CASSLGLAGSLFF
TRBJ2-1,NA,TRBV28,NA,TGTGCCAGCAGTTCCCCCAGATCACTGTACAATGAGCAGTTCTTC,CASSSPRSLYNEQFF
TRBJ2-1,once,TRBV10-2,TRBD1,TGCGCCAGCAGGTTAGGGACAGGGGGCTCCTACAATGAGCAGTTCTTC,CASRLGTGGSYNEQFF
TRBJ2-7,NA,TRBV7-2,NA,TGTGCCAGCAGCTTAGCTGGTGGAGCGATCAACGAGCAGTACTTC,CASSLAGGAINEQYF
TRBJ2-2,NA,TRBV2,NA,TGTGCCAGCAGAGGGACTTACATCACCGGGGAGCTGTTTTTT,CASRGTYITGELFF
TRBJ2-7,NA,TRBV11-2,NA,TGTGCCAGCAGCTTATCCGAGGGGCAGACCTACGAGCAGTACTTC,CASSLSEGQTYEQYF
TRBJ2-3,NA,TRBV7-9,TRBD2,TGTGCCATGGACCGGACTAGCGGGGGAAGCACAGATACGCAGTATTTT,CAMDRTSGGSTDTQYF
TRBJ2-7,NA,TRBV28,TRBD2,TGTGCCAGCAGTGCGACTACAGGCGGGGGCTCCTACGAGCAGTACTTC,CASSATTGGGSYEQYF
TRBJ2-1,NA,TRBV18,TRBD2,TGTGCCAGCTCACCCGGACTAGCGGGAGGTGGTAGTGGGCAGTTCTTC,CASSPGLAGGGSGQFF
TRBJ1-4,NA,TRBV7-9,TRBD1,TGTGCCAGCAGCCCCGACAGGGTGGGTGAAAAACTGTTTTTT,CASSPDRVGEKLFF
TRBJ2-7,once,TRBV7-6,NA,TGTGCCAGCAGCCCCGGGTCAACCTACGAGCAGTACTTC,CASSPGSTYEQYF
TRBJ2-7,NA,TRBV2,NA,TGTGCCAGCAGGACGACATATACCAACTTACCGAGCTCCTACGAGCAGTACTTC,CASRTTYTNLPSSYEQYF
TRBJ2-1,NA,TRBV11-2,NA,TGTGCCAGCAGCTTATTAATGGGGTCCCACAATGAGCAGTTCTTC,CASSLLMGSHNEQFF
TRBJ1-6,NA,TRBV5-1,TRBD1,TGCGCCAGCACGATCCAGGGGGATTCACCCCTCCACTTT,CASTIQGDSPLHF
TRBJ2-3,NA,TRBV30,NA,TGTGCCTGGAGTCCCTCGGGACACATCACAGATACGCAGTATTTT,CAWSPSGHITDTQYF
TRBJ2-1,NA,TRBV5-6,NA,TGTGCCAGCAGCTTTAGGACAGTCTCCTACAATGAGCAGTTCTTC,CASSFRTVSYNEQFF